This TCR beta chain emerged from a study of blood T cell repertoires in COVID-19. Study at large: Sites across the United States, Italy and Spain contributed samples from acute and convalescent COVID-19. From T cells, B-cell-depleted T cells, or PBMCs came the material, which was cDNA or gDNA.

Among Cohort 3 donors, those recovered had two negative PCRs, clearance, or symptom resolution. V lost 6 bases, J lost 0 bases, and 5 bases stayed unmatched. The length of the CDR3 is 15 residues. Per the germline V gene, CDR1 is LNHNV and CDR2 is YYDKDF (reference sequence). Using immunoSEQ multiplex PCR, the repertoire was profiled, and TCRdb retains in-frame clones only, with some absent. The sample records 350,000 to 450,000 clones, over 75% being singletons. The receptor was derived from a man aged 25-40 years who had recovered from COVID-19. The chain uses TRBV15 and TRBJ2-1, with 7 positions matching TRBD2. The sample comprised PBMCs or T cells enriched from blood (not recorded which). The CDR3 spells CATSNRGSSYNEQFF. The DNA for the CDR3 is TGTGCCACCAGTAATCGCGGGAGCTCCTACAATGAGCAGTTCTTC.